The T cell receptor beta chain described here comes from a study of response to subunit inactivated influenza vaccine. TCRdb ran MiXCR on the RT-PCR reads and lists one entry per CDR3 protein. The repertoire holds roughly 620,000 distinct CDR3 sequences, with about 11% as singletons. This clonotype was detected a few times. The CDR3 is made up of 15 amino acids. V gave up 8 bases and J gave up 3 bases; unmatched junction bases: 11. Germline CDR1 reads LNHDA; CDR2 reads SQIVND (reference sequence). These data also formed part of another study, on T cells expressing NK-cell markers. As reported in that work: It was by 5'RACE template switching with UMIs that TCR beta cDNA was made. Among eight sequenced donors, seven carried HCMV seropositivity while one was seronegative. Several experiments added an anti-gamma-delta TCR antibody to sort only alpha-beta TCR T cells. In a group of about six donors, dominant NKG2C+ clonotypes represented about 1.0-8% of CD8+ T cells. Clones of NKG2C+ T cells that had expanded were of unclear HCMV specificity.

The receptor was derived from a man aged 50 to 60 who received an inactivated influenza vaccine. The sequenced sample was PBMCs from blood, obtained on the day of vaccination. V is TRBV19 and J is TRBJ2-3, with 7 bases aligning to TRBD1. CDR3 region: CASADRDGGTDTQYF. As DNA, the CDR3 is TGTGCCAGTGCCGACAGGGACGGAGGTACAGATACGCAGTATTTT.